The 13 T cell receptor beta chains below all came from one sample that was sequenced in a study of shared clonotypes between healthy human individuals. Selected positively for CCR7 and CD45RO-negative, naive CD8 cells excluded terminally differentiated effector memory CD45RA+ cells. Assay: immunoSEQ multiplex PCR; the TCRdb copy retains only in-frame clones and omits some. The table has roughly 550,000 clones, 95% to 96% seen once; the top ten hold 0.11%. The sample taken for sequencing was naive CD8+ T cells sorted from blood. These receptors originate from a woman aged 30 to 39 in good health.

The J gene is TRBJ1-5, the V gene TRBV30; D possibly corresponds to TRBD1 (6 bases). With 0 bases removed from V and 5 bases from J, the gap between germline ends came to 14 bases. In germline, CDR1 is GTSNPN, CDR2 SVGIG (reference sequence). This CDR3 spans 15 amino acids. CDR3 region: CAWSVLQDSHQPQHF. The CDR3 nucleotides read TGTGCCTGGAGTGTTCTGCAGGACAGTCATCAGCCCCAGCATTTT. Variable domain in full (rest from reference TRBV30 and TRBJ1-5): SQTIHQWPATLVQPVGSPLSLECTVEGTSNPNLYWYRQAAGRGLQLLFYSVGIGQISSEVPQNLSASRPQDRQFILSSKKLLLSDSGFYLCAWSVLQDSHQPQHFGDGTRLSIL.

Only one count was recorded for this clone. The CDR3 DNA reads as TGTGCCAGCATCGGGTGGACTAGCGGAACCCAATTGTCCTACGAGCAGTACTTC. Translation gives CASIGWTSGTQLSYEQYF. V gene TRBV27 combines with J gene TRBJ2-7, with 10 bases fitting TRBD2. This CDR3 has 18 residues. V was pared by 7 bases and J by 1 base, with 16 bases of the junction left unmatched. CDR1 is MNHEY and CDR2 is SMNVEV in the germline V gene (reference sequence).

The rearrangement links TRBV4-1 to TRBJ2-1; 9 positions agree with TRBD1. With 0 bases clipped from V and 6 bases from J, the junction kept 9 bases outside the gene matches. This CDR3 spans 17 amino acids. CDR1 is MGHRA, CDR2 YSYEKL, per germline. The CDR3 region is CASSQERRTGVPNEQFF. In DNA form, the CDR3 reads TGCGCCAGCAGCCAAGAACGTAGGACAGGGGTTCCCAATGAGCAGTTCTTC.

The chain couples TRBV9 to TRBJ2-1; D assignment may be TRBD1 or TRBD2 (5 bases each). CDR3 length: 14 amino acids. Per the germline V gene, CDR1 is SGDLS and CDR2 is YYNGEE. Between the trimmed V and J ends, which lost 0 bases and 8 bases, there was a span of 12 bases. The CDR3, as DNA: TGTGCCAGCAGCGTAGCTGATAGGGACCATGAGCAGTTCTTC. Protein: CASSVADRDHEQFF.

In this sample, this clone turned up once. In DNA form, the CDR3 reads TGTGCCAGCAGTGTCGGTGGCAGGGGGGGTAACCACCCCTATGGCTACACCTTC. It codes for CASSVGGRGGNHPYGYTF. The chain links TRBV2 to TRBJ1-2; 7 positions agree with TRBD1. The germline V gene has CDR1 SNHLY and CDR2 FYNNEI. V trimming: 4 bases; J trimming: 4 bases; junction bases outside the gene matches: 18. The CDR3 sequence is 18 residues long.

The CDR3 sequence: CASSEGTNTGELFF. For the CDR3, the DNA is TGTGCCAGCAGTGAAGGAACGAACACCGGGGAGCTGTTTTTT. The chain carries TRBV2 and TRBJ2-2; no clear D. The germline V gene has CDR1 SNHLY and CDR2 FYNNEI. This CDR3 has 14 residues. V lost 1 base, J lost 0 bases, and 3 bases lay in between.

The chain has TRBV28 and TRBJ2-2; D is unresolved. The germline gives CDR1 MDHEN, CDR2 SYDVKM. V lost 3 bases and J lost 8, with 4 bases in between. CDR3 length: 11 residues. Here the CDR3 DNA reads TGTGCCAGCAGTTTTGAGGGGGAGCTGTTTTTT. Translated: CASSFEGELFF. Using reference TRBV28 and TRBJ2-2 for the parts outside the CDR3, the full variable domain is DVKVTQSSRYLVKRTGEKVFLECVQDMDHENMFWYRQDPGLGLRLIYFSYDVKMKEKGDIPEGYSVSREKKERFSLILESASTNQTSMYLCASSFEGELFFGEGSRLTVL.

This sequence joins TRBV27 and TRBJ2-1; 15 nucleotides match TRBD2. V lost 2 bases, J lost 0 bases, and 2 bases stayed unmatched. Germline V CDR1 and CDR2: MNHEY, SMNVEV (reference sequence). This CDR3 has 18 residues. The CDR3 bases are TGTGCCAGCAGTTTAGGACTAGCGGGAGGGAGCTCCTACAATGAGCAGTTCTTC. Translated, it gives CASSLGLAGGSSYNEQFF.

The CDR3 coding sequence is TGTGCCAGCAGTTTATCGAGGGCTAGCGGGAGGTACGAGCAGTACTTC. Translation gives CASSLSRASGRYEQYF. The chain combines TRBV27 with TRBJ2-7, with 11 bases identical to TRBD2. Per the germline V gene, CDR1 is MNHEY and CDR2 is SMNVEV (reference sequence). This CDR3 is 16 amino acids long. After removal of 0 bases from V and 4 bases from J, the junction contained 5 bases not matched to a gene.

The chain combines TRBV7-9 with TRBJ2-2; D remains ambiguous. The CDR3 extends over 12 amino acids. Germline values: CDR1 SEHNR, CDR2 FQNEAQ (reference sequence). Trimming shortened V by 0 bases and J by 6 bases, and 2 bases separated the two germline ends. CDR3 sequence: CASSLASGELFF. CDR3 DNA sequence: TGTGCCAGCAGCTTAGCATCCGGGGAGCTGTTTTTT.

The CDR3 DNA sequence: TGTGCCAGCTCACCACCGGAACTCTACGAGCAGTACTTC. This codes for CASSPPELYEQYF. The V call is TRBV18, the J call TRBJ2-7; D not certain. Per germline, CDR1 KGHSH and CDR2 LQKENI. Trimming left V 0 bases short and J 3 bases short, with 6 bases between. The CDR3 has 13 residues.

The chain combines TRBV2 with TRBJ2-7; D remains unclear. The CDR3 covers 14 residues. Trimming left V 4 bases short and J 2 bases short, with 12 bases between. The germline V gene has CDR1 SNHLY and CDR2 FYNNEI. The CDR3 DNA reads TGTGCCAGCAGTGCCCCCCAGGCTCCCTACGAGCAGTACTTC. Translating it yields CASSAPQAPYEQYF. Full variable domain (missing parts from reference TRBV2 and TRBJ2-7): EPEVTQTPSHQVTQMGQEVILRCVPISNHLYFYWYRQILGQKVEFLVSFYNNEISEKSEIFDDQFSVERPDGSNFTLKIRSTKLEDSAMYFCASSAPQAPYEQYFGPGTRLTVT.

The chain links TRBV10-2 to TRBJ2-3; D unresolved. The germline V and J ends were trimmed by 0 bases and 0 bases, with 7 bases remaining between them. CDR1 is WSHSY, CDR2 SAAADI, per germline. This CDR3 spans 15 amino acids. CDR3 in DNA: TGCGCCAGCAGTGAGTCTGGTGGGAGCACAGATACGCAGTATTTT. Amino acids: CASSESGGSTDTQYF.